The 23 T cell receptor beta chains below were found in one sample sequenced in a study of OX40 agonist ivuxolimab in advanced cancers. Measured with immunoSEQ multiplex PCR; TCRdb has only the in-frame clones, and not every one. The sample has more than 50,000 clones; 75% to 90% are singletons. The specimen comprised CD4+ or CD8+ T cells sorted from blood, sampled in a trial of the OX40 agonist ivuxolimab. The source is an adult with an advanced solid tumor such as melanoma, head and neck, liver or kidney cancer.

This chain uses TRBV11-2 with TRBJ2-3; 13 positions match TRBD2. V lost 5 bases to trimming and J lost 3 bases; unmatched junction nucleotides: 5. The CDR3 has 16 residues. The germline CDR1 and CDR2 sequences are SGHAT and FQNNGV. The CDR3 sequence is CASSLGTSGTTDTQYF. The DNA for the CDR3 is TGTGCCAGCAGCCTCGGGACTAGCGGGACTACAGATACGCAGTATTTT.

This rearrangement joins TRBV2 to TRBJ2-3; 7 bases agree with TRBD2. V shed 6 bases and J 2 bases; nucleotides not matched to a gene: 8. The germline V gene encodes CDR1 SNHLY and CDR2 FYNNEI. CDR3 size: 15 residues. Here the CDR3 reads CASRAEAGLTDTQYF. As DNA, the CDR3 is TGTGCCAGCAGGGCTGAAGCGGGGCTCACAGATACGCAGTATTTT.

This clone was detected only once. The chain is built from TRBV19 and TRBJ2-1; 7 nucleotides align to TRBD2. Germline V gives CDR1 LNHDA, CDR2 SQIVND (reference sequence). CDR3 length: 15 amino acids. V shed 1 base and J 5 bases; nucleotides not matched to a gene: 5. The CDR3 bases are TGTGCCAGTAGTATAGGTACTAGCGCCCACAATGAGCAGTTCTTC. Amino acids: CASSIGTSAHNEQFF.

This chain connects TRBV2 to TRBJ1-2; 7 bases line up with TRBD1. Germline V CDR1 and CDR2: SNHLY, FYNNEI. The junction had 9 bases not matched to a gene; V was cut back by 8 bases and J by 0 bases. The CDR3 sequence is 15 residues long. Here the CDR3 reads CASLQGPVANYGYTF. The CDR3 bases are TGTGCCAGCCTACAGGGGCCAGTTGCTAACTATGGCTACACCTTC.

This rearrangement joins TRBV5-6 to TRBJ2-3; tentative D call: TRBD2 (5 bases). The CDR3 sequence is 14 residues long. In germline, CDR1 is SGHDT, CDR2 YYEEEE. V lost 6 bases and J 0 bases, leaving 11 bases between the germline ends. As DNA, the CDR3 is TGTGCCAGCACCTCCCAGCGGAGCACAGATACGCAGTATTTT. Translated: CASTSQRSTDTQYF. The full variable domain, with the rest looked up from reference TRBV5-6 and TRBJ2-3, is DAGVTQSPTHLIKTRGQQVTLRCSPKSGHDTVSWYQQALGQGPQFIFQYYEEEERQRGNFPDRFSGHQFPNYSSELNVNALLLGDSALYLCASTSQRSTDTQYFGPGTRLTVL.

The CDR3 nucleotides read TGTGCCAGCAGTTTAATTGGGGGGCGCAAAAGAAGAGATGGCTACACCTTC. Its translation: CASSLIGGRKRRDGYTF. The rearrangement uses TRBV28 and TRBJ1-2; the D gene is possibly TRBD1 (6 bases). CDR3 length: 17 residues. Germline V gene sequence: CDR1 MDHEN, CDR2 SYDVKM. Trimming removed 2 bases from V and 6 bases from J, with 22 bases in between.

The rearrangement uses TRBV6-1 and TRBJ1-6; possibly TRBD1 for D (6 bases). The V gene's germline CDR1 is MNHNS and CDR2 SASEGT. There are 16 residues in the CDR3. The germline V and J ends were trimmed by 3 bases and 7 bases, with 16 bases remaining between them. The DNA of the CDR3 is TGTGCCAGCAGTGACCAGTGGGGACAAGGGAATTCACCCCTCCACTTT. Protein: CASSDQWGQGNSPLHF.

The rearrangement links TRBV10-3 to TRBJ2-7, with TRBD2 as a possible D gene (6 bases). Trimming removed 0 bases from V and 3 bases from J, with 12 bases in between. The CDR3 totals 15 residues. Germline V CDR1 and CDR2: ENHRY, SYGVKD. CDR3 sequence reads: CAISESELANYEQYF. In DNA form, the CDR3 reads TGTGCCATCAGTGAGTCTGAACTAGCCAACTACGAGCAGTACTTC.

The genes are TRBV11-2 and TRBJ2-1; 11 nucleotides match TRBD1. Looked up from germline, CDR1 is SGHAT and CDR2 is FQNNGV. The ends lost 1 base at V and 8 bases at J; junction bases unmatched: 10. The CDR3 contains 17 residues. CDR3 DNA sequence: TGTGCCAGCAGCTTAGTAACCGGGACAGGGGGTAACTATGAGCAGTTCTTC. This translates into CASSLVTGTGGNYEQFF.

V gene TRBV4-1 combines with J gene TRBJ1-1; tentative D call: TRBD1 (6 bases). The CDR3 is made up of 14 amino acids. Germline V gives CDR1 MGHRA, CDR2 YSYEKL. V was clipped by 1 base and J by 7 bases, with 13 bases between them. CDR3 in DNA: TGCGCCAGCAGCCAAGCGAGGACAGTTGGTGAAGCTTTCTTT. Translation: CASSQARTVGEAFF.

CDR3 loop: CASSLEGQGYDEQFF. The CDR3 DNA reads as TGCGCCAGCAGCTTGGAAGGCCAGGGGTACGATGAGCAGTTCTTC. V usage is TRBV5-1 and J usage is TRBJ2-1; D might be TRBD1 (6 bases). Trimming took 0 bases from V and 8 from J, leaving 15 bases between them. The CDR3 runs 15 residues. Germline lookup yields CDR1 SGHRS and CDR2 YFSETQ.

The chain employs TRBV19 and TRBJ2-5; the D is unclear. V gave up 3 bases and J gave up 11 bases, with 13 bases separating them. Germline assignment: CDR1 LNHDA and CDR2 SQIVND (reference sequence). CDR3 length: 12 amino acids. The CDR3 bases are TGTGCCAGTAGTATGGTACAGAAAGAGCAGTACTTC. Amino acid sequence: CASSMVQKEQYF.

V usage is TRBV13 and J usage is TRBJ2-1; 8 bases are a match to TRBD2. The V and J ends lost 0 bases and 6 bases, in that order; junction bases with no gene match: 7. CDR1 and CDR2 from the germline V gene are PRHDT and FYEKMQ (reference sequence). The CDR3 is 16 residues long. The CDR3 DNA reads as TGTGCCAGCAGCTTAGGCCCGGGACTAGAGGGCAATGAGCAGTTCTTC. Encoded protein: CASSLGPGLEGNEQFF.

CDR3 loop: CASSRLAGGNTDTQYF. The CDR3 DNA reads TGTGCCAGCAGCCGACTAGCGGGGGGCAACACAGATACGCAGTATTTT. This chain uses TRBV9 with TRBJ2-3, with 13 bases lining up with TRBD2. Germline CDR1 is SGDLS and CDR2 is YYNGEE. The CDR3 spans 16 residues. Trimming took 4 bases from V and 2 from J; bases not matched to a gene: 4.

CDR3 sequence (DNA): TGTGCCAGCAGCGTATGGGACAGCAACTACGAGCAGTACTTC. It specifies CASSVWDSNYEQYF. The J gene is TRBJ2-7, the V gene TRBV5-4; 7 nucleotides align to TRBD1. CDR3 length equals 14 residues. J was trimmed by 3 bases and V by 4 bases; bases with no gene match: 7. Looked up from germline, CDR1 is SGHNT and CDR2 is YYREEE (reference sequence).

The CDR3 bases are TGTGCCAGCAGACGAGACCTAGCATCCAACTATGGCTACACCTTC. Protein product: CASRRDLASNYGYTF. J is TRBJ1-2 and V is TRBV6-1; D gene unclear. The V and J ends lost 6 bases and 2 bases respectively, with 16 bases between them. The CDR3 covers 15 residues. Germline V gene sequence: CDR1 MNHNS, CDR2 SASEGT.

The V call is TRBV5-7, the J call TRBJ1-6; D unclear. TRBV5-7 is given ORF status, its function remaining uncertain. The CDR3 runs 17 residues. Trimming pared 3 bases from V and 8 bases from J, leaving 21 bases between. CDR3 coding DNA: TGTGCCAGCAGCTCGGCGTGGAGGGCAGTCGACGATTCACCCCTCCACTTT. This codes for CASSSAWRAVDDSPLHF.

V usage is TRBV5-1 and J usage is TRBJ1-4; possibly TRBD1 for D (6 bases). Germline V CDR1 and CDR2: SGHRS, YFSETQ. The CDR3 consists of 14 residues. V was shortened by 6 bases and J by 5 bases, with 14 bases between the two germline ends. CDR3 protein: CASTLTGQNEKLFF. For the CDR3, the DNA is TGCGCCAGCACCCTGACAGGACAAAATGAAAAACTGTTTTTT.

V usage is TRBV13 and J usage is TRBJ2-1; 8 bases match TRBD2. The CDR3 loop spans 14 amino acids. Germline loops: CDR1 PRHDT, CDR2 FYEKMQ (reference sequence). V lost 5 bases to trimming and J lost 10 bases; unmatched junction nucleotides: 10. The CDR3 protein is CASSPGGAAWEQFF. The CDR3 DNA follows: TGTGCCAGCAGCCCGGGGGGGGCGGCGTGGGAGCAGTTCTTC. The full variable domain, its missing parts supplied by reference TRBV13 and TRBJ2-1, is AAGVIQSPRHLIKEKRETATLKCYPIPRHDTVYWYQQGPGQDPQFLISFYEKMQSDKGSIPDRFSAQQFSDYHSELNMSSLELGDSALYFCASSPGGAAWEQFFGPGTRLTVL.

The chain links TRBV4-2 to TRBJ2-4, with D possibly TRBD2 on 6 matching bases. V gave up 1 base and J gave up 0 bases, with 10 bases separating them. CDR1 LGHNA and CDR2 YNFKEQ come from the germline V gene. CDR3 size: 16 residues. The CDR3 loop reads CASSQGGDLAKNIQYF. The CDR3 nucleotides are TGTGCCAGCAGCCAAGGAGGGGACTTAGCCAAAAACATTCAGTACTTC.

The V and J genes are TRBV7-8 and TRBJ2-5; 8 nucleotides agree with TRBD2. In germline, CDR1 is SGHVS, CDR2 FQNEAQ. The CDR3 contains 18 residues. Trimming at V came to 2 bases and at J to 4 bases, leaving 15 bases not matched to a gene. As DNA, the CDR3 is TGTGCCAGCAGCTTAATGGACCGTAGCGGGGCGGTCGGAGAGACCCAGTACTTC. Encoded protein: CASSLMDRSGAVGETQYF.

Written as DNA, the CDR3 is TGTGCCAGCAACCACAACCCCCACTCTGGGGCCAACGTCCTGACTTTC. It is translated as CASNHNPHSGANVLTF. J is TRBJ2-6 and V is TRBV5-6; D is unresolved. The CDR3 consists of 16 residues. In germline, CDR1 is SGHDT, CDR2 YYEEEE. Trimming took 6 bases from V and 0 from J, leaving 13 bases between them.

The chain joins TRBV7-9 to TRBJ1-1; D is possibly TRBD1 (5 bases). Per germline, CDR1 SEHNR and CDR2 FQNEAQ (reference sequence). The length of the CDR3 is 15 residues. The V gene lost 1 base and the J gene lost 1 base, with 10 bases spanning the gap. In nucleotides, the CDR3 is TGTGCCAGCAGCTTAGGGGGGGATACGAACACTGAAGCTTTCTTT. Its protein is CASSLGGDTNTEAFF.